This record covers a single T cell receptor (beta chain). Its antigen is not identified. One entry per CDR3 protein, called by TCRdb with MiXCR from the 5' RACE reads. This sample has under 950,000 distinct CDR3 sequences, with 15% to 20% found just once. These data are taken from a study of CD8 T cells in ankylosing spondylitis. Overall study findings and caveats: What seemed typical of ankylosing spondylitis blood was a TCR beta motif built from about eight highly homologous variants. The authors reported significant enrichment of disease-linked clones in matched ankylosing spondylitis synovial fluid. Clones linked with disease were CD8+ and fairly uncommon in the peripheral blood.

The V and J ends lost 1 base and 2 bases respectively, with 13 bases between them. CDR3 length equals 16 residues. The gene calls are TRBV12-3 or TRBV12-4 and TRBJ2-3; unclear D gene. The sample was blood, either unsorted or a sorted T cell fraction (not recorded which). The TCR originated in a male donor with ankylosing spondylitis. CDR3 DNA: TGTGCCAGCAGTTTAGGCCGTATCAGCGACACAGATACGCAGTATTTT. It yields the protein CASSLGRISDTDTQYF.